The table lists the clone carrying this T cell receptor (beta chain) with a count of one. Its antigen remains unknown. This sample is drawn from a study of cytomegalovirus exposure and HLA in healthy donors. CDR1 SGDLS and CDR2 YYNGEE come from the germline V gene. The CDR3 totals 19 residues. V dropped 1 base and J dropped 3; count of bases not matched to a gene: 17. Profiled with immunoSEQ multiplex PCR; TCRdb holds only in-frame clones, not every one. The repertoire holds 250,000 to 300,000 clones, with roughly 89% as singletons. The study's findings and limits: The study recorded 150 to 200 TCR beta chains that were cytomegalovirus-associated. First-cohort TCR clusters tended to co-occur in the roughly 120 validation repertoires, a later analysis found.

The chain links TRBV9 to TRBJ2-7; 9 nucleotides line up with TRBD2. The receptor was isolated from a woman younger than 35 in good health and CMV-seronegative. The sequenced sample consisted of PBMCs. In DNA, the CDR3 is TGTGCCAGCAGCGTATATCAGCGGGGGGCCTCCCCGTGCGACTACGAGCAGTACGTC. Its protein product is CASSVYQRGASPCDYEQYV.